The 14 T cell receptor beta chains presented below share a single source sample, sequenced in a study of blood T cell repertoires in COVID-19. The table came from immunoSEQ multiplex PCR; TCRdb's copy has only in-frame clones and leaves some out. This table holds 95,000 to 150,000 clones, approximately 81% found once. The sequencing input was peripheral blood. The receptor source for this set is a woman in her fifties or sixties with acute or convalescent COVID-19.

The chain has TRBV27 and TRBJ2-7; TRBD2 matches at 15 bases. The CDR3 totals 16 residues. Looked up from germline, CDR1 is MNHEY and CDR2 is SMNVEV (reference sequence). The V gene end was trimmed by 4 bases and the J gene end by 6 bases; junction bases not matched to a gene: 7. This CDR3 is CASSSWTSGREGEQYF. DNA for the CDR3: TGTGCCAGCAGTTCTTGGACTAGCGGGAGGGAAGGCGAGCAGTACTTC.

The V and J genes are TRBV3-1 (or the pseudogene TRBV3-2) and TRBJ1-1; 8 bases agree with TRBD1. Per the germline V gene, CDR1 is LGHDT and CDR2 is YNNKEL (reference sequence). With 1 base clipped from V and 5 bases from J, the junction kept 15 bases outside the gene matches. The CDR3 has 18 residues. The CDR3 loop reads CASSQVLGRGRVGTEAFF. CDR3 coding DNA: TGTGCCAGCAGCCAAGTTCTAGGCAGGGGGCGAGTGGGAACTGAAGCTTTCTTT.

The chain links TRBV28 to TRBJ1-6; the match to TRBD1 covers 9 bases. The junction had 3 bases not matched to a gene; V was cut back by 5 bases and J by 10 bases. The germline gives CDR1 MDHEN, CDR2 SYDVKM. This CDR3 contains 13 residues. The CDR3 DNA sequence: TGTGCCAGCAGTCGGACAGGGGAATCACCCCTCCACTTT. Translating it yields CASSRTGESPLHF. Filled out from reference TRBV28 and TRBJ1-6, the complete variable domain reads DVKVTQSSRYLVKRTGEKVFLECVQDMDHENMFWYRQDPGLGLRLIYFSYDVKMKEKGDIPEGYSVSREKKERFSLILESASTNQTSMYLCASSRTGESPLHFGNGTRLTVT.

The V and J genes are TRBV7-8 and TRBJ1-5, with 11 positions matching TRBD1. Germline V CDR1 and CDR2: SGHVS, FQNEAQ. This CDR3 has 15 amino acids. The ends lost 5 bases at V and 6 bases at J; junction bases unmatched: 6. CDR3 coding DNA: TGTGCCAGCAGCCCCCGGACAGGGGGCGGTCAGCCCCAGCATTTT. It specifies CASSPRTGGGQPQHF.

CDR3 region: CASSVSGEQFF. The DNA of the CDR3 is TGTGCCAGCAGTGTGTCGGGTGAGCAGTTCTTC. This chain uses TRBV2 with TRBJ2-1; no reliable D call. V lost 4 bases to trimming and J lost 9 bases, with 7 bases between them. Germline assignment: CDR1 SNHLY and CDR2 FYNNEI. The CDR3 has 11 residues.

As to this clone: At one end the junction does not follow the germline gene, possibly because of a read error. The V call is TRBV7-2, the J call TRBJ2-1; 8 bases agree with TRBD2. The CDR3 has 13 residues. CDR1 is SGHTA and CDR2 is FQGNSA in the germline V gene. Written as DNA, the CDR3 is TGTGCCAGCAGTAGTCCCCGGGAGGGTAGGTGGGTCTTC. Translated: CASSSPREGRWVF.

This chain uses TRBV19 with TRBJ1-4; D is uncertain. Germline CDR1 and CDR2: LNHDA and SQIVND (reference sequence). With 4 bases removed from V and 4 bases from J, the gap between germline ends came to 7 bases. This CDR3 region has 13 residues. The CDR3 DNA follows: TGTGCCAGTAGTACCTACGTTAATGAAAAACTGTTTTTT. It encodes CASSTYVNEKLFF.

This clone was seen only a few times. The CDR3 loop is CASSPSRQGNYGYTF. CDR3 sequence (DNA): TGTGCCAGCAGCCCTTCCCGACAGGGAAACTATGGCTACACCTTC. V and J are TRBV9 and TRBJ1-2, with 7 bases lining up with TRBD1. V shed 4 bases, J shed 2 bases, and the junction held 8 bases outside the gene matches. Germline V gives CDR1 SGDLS, CDR2 YYNGEE. CDR3 length: 15 amino acids.

The chain combines TRBV5-5 with TRBJ1-1, with unresolved D. Trimming took off 0 bases at V and 4 bases at J, with 10 bases between the two ends. The germline gives CDR1 SGHKS, CDR2 YYEKEE (reference sequence). The CDR3 runs to 14 residues. The DNA of the CDR3 is TGTGCCAGCAGCTTGGTTCCCGGGGTCACTGAAGCTTTCTTT. Amino acid sequence: CASSLVPGVTEAFF.

This clone was seen only once. The rearrangement links TRBV27 to TRBJ2-7; D possibly corresponds to TRBD2 (6 bases). Germline CDR1 is MNHEY and CDR2 is SMNVEV (reference sequence). The CDR3 is made up of 14 amino acids. V was cut by 2 bases and J by 3 bases, with 11 bases left in between. The CDR3: CASSLRRGNYEQYF. The CDR3 DNA reads as TGTGCCAGCAGTTTACGGAGGGGTAACTACGAGCAGTACTTC.

The V gene is TRBV7-3, the J gene TRBJ2-1; D remains ambiguous. The length of the CDR3 is 12 residues. Per germline, CDR1 SGHTA and CDR2 FQGTGA. Between the trimmed V and J ends, which lost 8 bases and 3 bases, there was a span of 8 bases. The CDR3: CASGPDYNEQFF. Written as DNA, the CDR3 is TGTGCCAGCGGGCCAGACTACAATGAGCAGTTCTTC.

This chain links TRBV18 with TRBJ2-2, with 10 bases aligning to TRBD1. V dropped 5 bases and J dropped 1; count of bases not matched to a gene: 7. The length of the CDR3 is 17 residues. Germline CDR1 and CDR2: KGHSH and LQKENI. The CDR3 nucleotides read TGTGCCAGCTCATCATCCCGGACAGGGGGGAACACCGGGGAGCTGTTTTTT. It encodes CASSSSRTGGNTGELFF.

The rearrangement links TRBV10-3 to TRBJ1-2; a weak D match, TRBD1 (6 bases). Germline V lookup: CDR1 ENHRY, CDR2 SYGVKD. This CDR3 has 14 amino acids. Trimming stripped 3 bases from V and 8 bases from J, with 16 bases between. The DNA for the CDR3 is TGTGCCATCAGTGAAGGCCAGTCGACAGGCGGCTACACCTTC. Residues: CAISEGQSTGGYTF.

J is TRBJ2-5 and V is TRBV7-2; D is perhaps TRBD2 (5 bases). The germline V gene encodes CDR1 SGHTA and CDR2 FQGNSA. The CDR3 spans 15 residues. The germline V and J ends were trimmed by 5 bases and 7 bases, with 20 bases remaining between them. The CDR3 sequence is CASSPGGRLIATQYF. Here the CDR3 DNA reads TGTGCCAGCAGCCCCGGAGGTCGTCTTATTGCGACCCAGTACTTC.